The rows below give T cell receptor beta chains drawn from one sample of a study of CD8+ T cells in alopecia areata. The protocol was immunoSEQ multiplex PCR, while the TCRdb copy is restricted to in-frame clones and leaves out a portion. The sample carries some 180,000 clones, 40% to 55% recorded once. The source material was CD8+ T cells sorted from blood, sampled around week 52, from a patient treated with tofacitinib. Source of these receptors: a human donor with alopecia areata. The CDR3 runs from the conserved cysteine through the conserved F or W. The D gene is left open where the match is weak. Size values are once, few and many counts, or a class for expanded clones, and some rows have none.

cdr3_aa cdr3_nt d_call j_call v_call clone_size
CASSLEVIEQYF TGTGCCAGCAGCTTAGAGGTCATCGAGCAGTACTTC . TRBJ2-7 TRBV7-8 .
CSVERTGDTQYF TGCAGCGTTGAACGCACGGGAGATACGCAGTATTTT . TRBJ2-3 TRBV29-1 .
CAISESGEQFF TGTGCCATCAGTGAGTCTGGGGAGCAGTTCTTC . TRBJ2-1 TRBV10-3 few
CAWRTGEGNQPQHF TGTGCCTGGAGAACAGGGGAAGGCAATCAGCCCCAGCATTTT TRBD1 TRBJ1-5 TRBV30 .
CASSLKDSPSGYTF TGTGCCAGCAGCCTCAAAGACAGTCCCAGTGGCTACACCTTC . TRBJ1-2 TRBV6-5 .
CASSSTLSEETQYF TGTGCCAGCAGTTCCACCCTCTCGGAAGAGACCCAGTACTTC . TRBJ2-5 TRBV7-9 .
CASSQGPSATDTQYF TGTGCCAGCAGCCAAGGACCAAGCGCCACAGATACGCAGTATTTT . TRBJ2-3 TRBV4-2 few
CAWGEGYAANEKLFF TGTGCCTGGGGCGAGGGATATGCGGCTAATGAAAAACTGTTTTTT . TRBJ1-4 TRBV30 once
CAWRRRTGRGEQYF TGTGCCTGGAGAAGGAGGACAGGTAGAGGAGAGCAGTACTTC TRBD1 TRBJ2-7 TRBV30 .
CASSQGETSYNEQFF TGCGCCAGCAGCCAGGGGGAGACCTCCTACAATGAGCAGTTCTTC . TRBJ2-1 TRBV4-1 .
CAWSVDGDTEAFF TGTGCCTGGAGTGTAGACGGGGACACTGAAGCTTTCTTT . TRBJ1-1 TRBV30 .
CASSIRDSNQPQHF TGTGCCAGTAGTATCCGGGACAGCAATCAGCCCCAGCATTTT . TRBJ1-5 TRBV19 many
CASSQASLNSPLHF TGCGCCAGCAGCCAAGCCAGCCTGAATTCACCCCTCCACTTT . TRBJ1-6 TRBV4-1 .
CSVEDRGAEDYEQYF TGCAGCGTTGAAGATCGCGGGGCCGAGGACTACGAGCAGTACTTC . TRBJ2-7 TRBV29-1 few
CASSYRQGYEQYF TGTGCCAGCAGTTACCGACAGGGCTACGAGCAGTACTTC TRBD1 TRBJ2-7 TRBV13 .
CASSVASDSGANTGELFF TGTGCCAGCAGCGTAGCTTCGGACAGCGGCGCGAACACCGGGGAGCTGTTTTTT . TRBJ2-2 TRBV9 .
CASSPSSYNEQFF TGTGCCAGCAGCCCGAGCTCCTACAATGAGCAGTTCTTC . TRBJ2-1 TRBV9 once
CAWSVGDARAFF TGTGCCTGGAGTGTTGGGGATGCGCGAGCTTTCTTT . TRBJ1-1 TRBV30 .
CASTGVNSPLHF TGTGCCAGCACTGGGGTGAATTCACCCCTCCACTTT . TRBJ1-6 TRBV6-5 .
CASSVRSTGANVLTF TGTGCCAGCAGCGTTAGGTCTACTGGGGCCAACGTCCTGACTTTC . TRBJ2-6 TRBV9 few
CASSLSTDSTPTLHF TGTGCCAGCAGCTTGTCGACAGACTCAACACCTACCCTCCACTTT . TRBJ1-6 TRBV7-6 .
CASSYGTEAFF TGTGCCAGCAGTTACGGAACTGAAGCTTTCTTT . TRBJ1-1 TRBV6-5 few
CASSLVLAGGVLTDSYNEQFF TGTGCCAGCAGCTTAGTCTTAGCGGGGGGCGTTCTTACGGACTCCTACAATGAGCAGTTCTTC TRBD2 TRBJ2-1 TRBV7-8 .
CASHDSGRNIQYF TGTGCCAGTCACGACAGCGGCCGAAACATTCAGTACTTC . TRBJ2-4 TRBV25-1 .
CASSDSSYNEQFF TGTGCCAGCAGCGACTCAAGTTACAATGAGCAGTTCTTC . TRBJ2-1 TRBV7-3 .
CSVGALTSGVSYEQYF TGCAGCGTTGGGGCTCTGACTAGCGGGGTAAGCTACGAGCAGTACTTC TRBD2 TRBJ2-7 TRBV29-1 .
CASSQKGIYGYTF TGTGCCAGCAGCCAGAAGGGGATCTATGGCTACACCTTC . TRBJ1-2 TRBV14 .